Sequencing of this T cell receptor beta chain was carried out in a study of blood T cell repertoires in COVID-19. Sequencing was performed with immunoSEQ multiplex PCR; in TCRdb, only in-frame clones are kept and a portion is missing. This sample has under 110,000 clones, with 85% found just once. V was trimmed by 3 bases and J by 4 bases, leaving 9 bases between them. The length of the CDR3 is 13 residues. Germline V gene sequence: CDR1 SGHTA, CDR2 FQGNSA. This TCR came from a woman between 65 and 79 years old with active or convalescent COVID-19. The rearrangement links TRBV7-2 to TRBJ1-2, with a weak D call TRBD1 (5 bases). The sample consisted of peripheral blood. Here the CDR3 reads CASSLLTAYGYTF. CDR3 DNA sequence: TGTGCCAGCAGCTTGTTGACAGCCTATGGCTACACCTTC.